Following are 9 T cell receptor beta chains from one sample sequenced in a study of cytomegalovirus exposure and HLA in healthy donors. Measured with immunoSEQ multiplex PCR; TCRdb has only the in-frame clones, and not every one. This repertoire shows 200,000 to 250,000 clones, around 88% found once; its top ten account for roughly 2.8%. The sequenced sample was PBMCs. These receptors were obtained from a woman younger than 30 in good health and CMV-seronegative.

The chain combines TRBV27 with TRBJ2-7, with 9 bases matching TRBD1. The V segment lost 0 bases and the J segment 3 bases; nucleotides outside the gene matches: 3. Germline lookup yields CDR1 MNHEY and CDR2 SMNVEV (reference sequence). The CDR3 consists of 15 residues. DNA for the CDR3: TGTGCCAGCAGTTTATCCTGGACAGGGGTCTACGAGCAGTACTTC. It yields the protein CASSLSWTGVYEQYF.

The chain uses TRBV7-9 and TRBJ1-1; D gene unclear. Germline loops: CDR1 SEHNR, CDR2 FQNEAQ (reference sequence). The CDR3 is 13 amino acids. The ends were cut back, 5 bases at V and 0 bases at J, with 7 bases in the middle. CDR3 residues: CASSHILNTEAFF. CDR3 nucleotides: TGTGCCAGCAGCCACATACTGAACACTGAAGCTTTCTTT.

The gene calls are TRBV19 and TRBJ2-7; D is perhaps TRBD1 (6 bases). There are 13 residues in the CDR3. CDR1 is LNHDA, CDR2 SQIVND, per germline (reference sequence). Trimming took off 4 bases at V and 2 bases at J, with 9 bases between the two ends. The CDR3 here is CASSSWDTYEQYF. CDR3 in DNA: TGTGCCAGTAGTAGCTGGGACACCTACGAGCAGTACTTC.

The J gene is TRBJ1-2, the V gene TRBV28; 7 positions agree with TRBD1. J was trimmed by 2 bases and V by 4 bases; bases with no gene match: 7. This CDR3 has 15 residues. Germline CDR1 and CDR2: MDHEN and SYDVKM. The DNA for the CDR3 is TGTGCCAGCAGTTCATTGGGACAGAGGAACTATGGCTACACCTTC. Translated, it gives CASSSLGQRNYGYTF.

J is TRBJ2-1 and V is TRBV18, with a tentative D call TRBD1 (6 bases). Germline CDR1 KGHSH, CDR2 LQKENI. The CDR3 length is 14 residues. The V end was cut by 6 bases, the J end by 13 bases, with 22 bases between. For the CDR3, the DNA is TGTGCCAGCTCCCCCCGGGAAGGGACAATGAAACAGTTCTTC. This codes for CASSPREGTMKQFF.

The chain combines TRBV29-1 with TRBJ1-1; no clear D gene. This CDR3 comprises 11 residues. From germline, CDR1 is SQVTM and CDR2 ANQGSEA. V gave up 7 bases and J gave up 2 bases, with 8 bases separating them. The CDR3 sequence: CSGQHNTEAFF. In DNA form, the CDR3 reads TGCAGCGGCCAACACAACACTGAAGCTTTCTTT.

A few counts support this clone. The rearrangement links TRBV19 to TRBJ2-7; no clear D gene. The CDR3 runs 14 residues. Germline V CDR1 and CDR2: LNHDA, SQIVND (reference sequence). V gave up 3 bases and J gave up 0 bases, with 9 bases separating them. The CDR3 here is CASSITASSYEQYF. The CDR3, as DNA: TGTGCCAGTAGTATTACAGCCAGCTCCTACGAGCAGTACTTC.

This clone was picked up a small number of times. The V call is TRBV7-9, the J call TRBJ2-7, with D tentatively TRBD2 (5 bases). CDR3 length equals 14 residues. Germline lookup yields CDR1 SEHNR and CDR2 FQNEAQ (reference sequence). The V and J ends lost 4 bases and 0 bases respectively, with 10 bases between them. The CDR3 nucleotides read TGTGCCAGCAGCTCGAGCGGCCCCTCCTACGAGCAGTACTTC. This codes for CASSSSGPSYEQYF.

This clone appeared a few times. The chain is built from TRBV28 and TRBJ1-1, with 9 bases that match TRBD1. The CDR3 is 16 residues long. Germline V lookup: CDR1 MDHEN, CDR2 SYDVKM. The V segment lost 2 bases and the J segment 1 base; nucleotides outside the gene matches: 5. The CDR3 DNA is TGTGCCAGCAGTTTACGGACAGGGGTCCCGAACACTGAAGCTTTCTTT. It codes for CASSLRTGVPNTEAFF. Using reference TRBV28 and TRBJ1-1 for the parts outside the CDR3, the full variable domain is DVKVTQSSRYLVKRTGEKVFLECVQDMDHENMFWYRQDPGLGLRLIYFSYDVKMKEKGDIPEGYSVSREKKERFSLILESASTNQTSMYLCASSLRTGVPNTEAFFGQGTRLTVV.